The 30 T cell receptor beta chains given below trace back to one sample, sequenced in a study of OX40 agonist ivuxolimab in advanced cancers. The data were produced by immunoSEQ multiplex PCR, yet TCRdb's version contains in-frame clones alone and is incomplete. The sample carries roughly 86,000 clones, more than 85% recorded once. The source was CD4+ or CD8+ T cells sorted from blood, collected in a trial of the OX40 agonist ivuxolimab. Receptor source: an adult with an advanced solid tumor such as melanoma, head and neck, liver or kidney cancer.

V and J are TRBV7-2 and TRBJ1-2, with a tentative D call TRBD1 (5 bases). Trimming cost V 4 bases and J 4 bases, with 16 bases left between them. The CDR3 consists of 15 residues. The V gene's germline CDR1 is SGHTA and CDR2 FQGNSA. CDR3 DNA: TGTGCCAGCAGCTGGGGGGATTATGGAGCCTATGGCTACACCTTC. Translation: CASSWGDYGAYGYTF.

The chain uses TRBV5-1 and TRBJ2-5; 10 bases align to TRBD1. Germline-derived CDR1 and CDR2 are SGHRS and YFSETQ. V was pared by 3 bases and J by 4 bases, with 6 bases of the junction left unmatched. The CDR3 contains 15 residues. The CDR3 DNA sequence: TGCGCCAGCAGCTACGGACAGGGGGGAGCAGAGACCCAGTACTTC. Translation: CASSYGQGGAETQYF.

This clone was detected once. The chain recombines TRBV2 with TRBJ2-7, with D tentatively TRBD2 (6 bases). The germline V and J ends were trimmed by 6 bases and 6 bases, with 15 bases remaining between them. The germline V gene has CDR1 SNHLY and CDR2 FYNNEI. The CDR3 spans 13 residues. CDR3 in amino acids: CASRGTGVGEQYF. Written as DNA, the CDR3 is TGTGCCAGCAGGGGTACGGGGGTGGGCGAGCAGTACTTC.

V gene TRBV4-1 combines with J gene TRBJ2-1; weak D call: TRBD2 (6 bases). The CDR3 covers 17 residues. V was clipped by 0 bases and J by 5 bases, with 17 bases between them. CDR1 is MGHRA, CDR2 YSYEKL, per germline. The CDR3 region is CASSQERGRGRNNEQFF. In DNA form, the CDR3 reads TGCGCCAGCAGCCAAGAACGAGGGAGAGGGAGGAACAATGAGCAGTTCTTC.

The chain has TRBV4-2 and TRBJ2-3; 8 bases map to TRBD2. The germline V gene encodes CDR1 LGHNA and CDR2 YNFKEQ. Germline trimming cut 6 bases from V and 2 bases from J; bases unmatched to any gene: 1. This CDR3 has 13 amino acids. CDR3: CASRAGATDTQYF. The CDR3 DNA reads as TGTGCCAGCAGAGCGGGAGCCACAGATACGCAGTATTTT.

The V call is TRBV29-1, the J call TRBJ2-7; no reliable D call. The CDR3 has 14 residues. V lost 3 bases and J lost 3, with 15 bases in between. The germline gives CDR1 SQVTM, CDR2 ANQGSEA. CDR3 coding DNA: TGCAGCGTTGATAAGGACCATTTTGTCTACGAGCAGTACTTC. Protein sequence: CSVDKDHFVYEQYF.

This sequence joins TRBV25-1 and TRBJ1-1, with D tentatively TRBD1 (5 bases). This CDR3 spans 13 amino acids. V shed 6 bases and J shed 7 bases, with 15 bases lying between them. The germline V gene encodes CDR1 MGHDK and CDR2 SYGVNS. The DNA for the CDR3 is TGTGCCAGCAGGAAGGGGCAGGGCGGTGAAGCTTTCTTT. Its protein is CASRKGQGGEAFF.

The V and J genes are TRBV27 and TRBJ2-7; 8 nucleotides match TRBD2. Trimming took 8 bases from V and 5 from J; bases not matched to a gene: 14. CDR1 and CDR2 from the germline V gene are MNHEY and SMNVEV (reference sequence). The length of the CDR3 is 15 residues. CDR3 DNA sequence: TGTGCCAGCTTACCAGCGGGGGAGGGGCACCACGAGCAGTACTTC. This gives the protein CASLPAGEGHHEQYF.

This chain uses TRBV27 with TRBJ2-1; 8 bases align to TRBD2. Germline lookup yields CDR1 MNHEY and CDR2 SMNVEV (reference sequence). This CDR3 region has 15 residues. V shed 5 bases and J 0 bases; nucleotides not matched to a gene: 3. The DNA for the CDR3 is TGTGCCAGCAGTGCAAGCGGGAGCTCCTACAATGAGCAGTTCTTC. This sequence encodes CASSASGSSYNEQFF.

The CDR3 DNA is TGTGCCTGGAACGTAGCGGGAGGTCTATCCTACGAGCAGTACTTC. Its translation: CAWNVAGGLSYEQYF. The gene calls are TRBV30 and TRBJ2-7; 10 bases line up with TRBD2. The J segment lost 1 base and the V segment lost 4 bases, leaving 7 bases of the junction unmatched. Germline V gene sequence: CDR1 GTSNPN, CDR2 SVGIG (reference sequence). CDR3 length: 15 residues.

The V gene is TRBV7-2, the J gene TRBJ2-1; 13 nucleotides match TRBD2. This CDR3 is 18 amino acids long. Trimming at V came to 5 bases and at J to 2 bases, leaving 9 bases not matched to a gene. The germline CDR1 and CDR2 sequences are SGHTA and FQGNSA. This chain's CDR3 is CASSLRTSGSYAYNEQFF. The CDR3 coding sequence is TGTGCCAGCAGCCTAAGGACTAGCGGGAGTTACGCCTACAATGAGCAGTTCTTC.

This clone has just one count. The chain uses TRBV4-1 and TRBJ1-5; D is unclear. Germline values: CDR1 MGHRA, CDR2 YSYEKL. CDR3 size: 15 residues. V was cut by 1 base and J by 7 bases, with 14 bases left in between. This CDR3 reads CASSQVVGNRQPQHF. The CDR3 DNA is TGCGCCAGCAGCCAAGTCGTAGGGAATCGACAGCCCCAGCATTTT.

The gene calls are TRBV7-2 and TRBJ2-3; D is uncertain. CDR1 and CDR2 from the germline V gene are SGHTA and FQGNSA. The CDR3 loop spans 13 amino acids. Trimming took off 5 bases at V and 2 bases at J, with 8 bases between the two ends. The CDR3 nucleotides read TGTGCCAGCAGCGGAAGAAACACAGATACGCAGTATTTT. It translates to CASSGRNTDTQYF.

The V call is TRBV7-9, the J call TRBJ2-3; 11 bases agree with TRBD2. With 5 bases clipped from V and 6 bases from J, the junction kept 10 bases outside the gene matches. In germline, CDR1 is SEHNR, CDR2 FQNEAQ (reference sequence). This CDR3 has 16 residues. Here the CDR3 reads CASSPGLAGFTDTQYF. As DNA, the CDR3 is TGTGCCAGCAGCCCTGGACTAGCGGGTTTTACGGATACGCAGTATTTT.

V and J are TRBV28 and TRBJ2-7, with 7 bases fitting TRBD1. Unmatched junction bases numbered 17, after V lost 8 bases and J lost 7 bases. CDR3 length equals 15 residues. CDR1 MDHEN and CDR2 SYDVKM come from the germline V gene. The CDR3 spells CASGPAGTVGREQYF. Here the CDR3 DNA reads TGTGCCAGCGGCCCGGCCGGGACAGTCGGTCGGGAGCAGTACTTC.

This clone was seen a few times. The chain employs TRBV6-6 and TRBJ2-2; D uncertain. Germline V CDR1 and CDR2: MNHNY, SVGAGI (reference sequence). V was shortened by 7 bases and J by 2 bases, with 11 bases between the two germline ends. The CDR3 sequence is 14 residues long. CDR3 sequence (DNA): TGTGCCAGCACCGTAACGGGTAACACCGGGGAGCTGTTTTTT. Its protein product is CASTVTGNTGELFF.

The chain employs TRBV28 and TRBJ2-7; TRBD1 aligns across 9 bases. In germline, CDR1 is MDHEN, CDR2 SYDVKM. The CDR3 sequence is 14 residues long. With 6 bases clipped from V and 7 bases from J, the junction kept 10 bases outside the gene matches. For the CDR3, the DNA is TGTGCCAGCAGCGGGACAGGGAGGCTTTATGAGCAGTACTTC. Protein: CASSGTGRLYEQYF. The whole variable domain, remainder taken from reference TRBV28 and TRBJ2-7, is DVKVTQSSRYLVKRTGEKVFLECVQDMDHENMFWYRQDPGLGLRLIYFSYDVKMKEKGDIPEGYSVSREKKERFSLILESASTNQTSMYLCASSGTGRLYEQYFGPGTRLTVT.

The V and J genes are TRBV5-1 and TRBJ1-6; 9 nucleotides match TRBD1. Germline V CDR1 and CDR2: SGHRS, YFSETQ. The CDR3 is 15 amino acids. The ends lost 4 bases at V and 9 bases at J; junction bases unmatched: 8. CDR3 sequence: CASSPMGQGRSPLHF. CDR3 DNA: TGCGCCAGCAGCCCGATGGGACAGGGACGTTCACCCCTCCACTTT. The variable domain in full, completed from reference TRBV5-1 and TRBJ1-6, reads KAGVTQTPRYLIKTRGQQVTLSCSPISGHRSVSWYQQTPGQGLQFLFEYFSETQRNKGNFPGRFSGRQFSNSRSEMNVSTLELGDSALYLCASSPMGQGRSPLHFGNGTRLTVT.

This chain joins TRBV6-1 and TRBJ2-3; perhaps TRBD1 as D (6 bases). The CDR3 runs to 14 residues. Germline V CDR1 and CDR2: MNHNS, SASEGT. V was cut by 6 bases and J by 0 bases, with 10 bases left in between. CDR3 nucleotides: TGTGCCAGCAGCCGGGACACTAGCACAGATACGCAGTATTTT. Translating gives CASSRDTSTDTQYF.

This rearrangement joins TRBV5-1 to TRBJ1-1, with 10 nucleotides matching TRBD1. The CDR3 contains 14 residues. The junction had 5 bases not matched to a gene; V was cut back by 4 bases and J by 5 bases. CDR1 is SGHRS and CDR2 is YFSETQ in the germline V gene. The CDR3: CASSLGQGVTEAFF. The CDR3 coding sequence is TGCGCCAGCAGCCTTGGACAGGGGGTTACTGAAGCTTTCTTT. Full variable domain (remainder filled in from reference TRBV5-1 and TRBJ1-1): KAGVTQTPRYLIKTRGQQVTLSCSPISGHRSVSWYQQTPGQGLQFLFEYFSETQRNKGNFPGRFSGRQFSNSRSEMNVSTLELGDSALYLCASSLGQGVTEAFFGQGTRLTVV.

The chain has TRBV9 and TRBJ2-2, with 7 bases identical to TRBD2. The CDR3 spans 15 residues. V dropped 4 bases and J dropped 0; count of bases not matched to a gene: 3. Germline CDR1 and CDR2: SGDLS and YYNGEE. The CDR3 nucleotides read TGTGCCAGCAGCCGGGGGGATACGAACACCGGGGAGCTGTTTTTT. As protein: CASSRGDTNTGELFF. Filled out from reference TRBV9 and TRBJ2-2, the complete variable domain reads DSGVTQTPKHLITATGQRVTLRCSPRSGDLSVYWYQQSLDQGLQFLIQYYNGEERAKGNILERFSAQQFPDLHSELNLSSLELGDSALYFCASSRGDTNTGELFFGEGSRLTVL.

This clone was counted a single time. V and J are TRBV27 and TRBJ2-1; D is unclear. The CDR3 is 15 amino acids. Germline V gives CDR1 MNHEY, CDR2 SMNVEV (reference sequence). V was trimmed by 3 bases and J by 0 bases, leaving 9 bases between them. The CDR3 protein is CASSLEPSSYNEQFF. CDR3 nucleotide sequence: TGTGCCAGCAGTTTGGAGCCGAGCTCCTACAATGAGCAGTTCTTC.

The chain links TRBV30 to TRBJ2-5; D call uncertain. V was pared by 0 bases and J by 2 bases, with 10 bases between. Germline-derived CDR1 and CDR2 are GTSNPN and SVGIG (reference sequence). The CDR3 runs 14 residues. For the CDR3, the DNA is TGTGCCTGGAGTGTAGGCCGCCAACAAGAGACCCAGTACTTC. Amino acid sequence: CAWSVGRQQETQYF.

As regards this clone: This same CDR3 is encoded by further DNA sequences in the sample. This chain connects TRBV11-2 to TRBJ2-3; D is possibly TRBD2 (6 bases). Germline V CDR1 and CDR2: SGHAT, FQNNGV. CDR3 length equals 13 residues. V was trimmed by 4 bases and J by 8 bases, leaving 13 bases between them. In DNA, the CDR3 is TGTGCCAGCAGCTCTGGACTCGGGGGTACGCAGTATTTT. Protein sequence: CASSSGLGGTQYF.

The chain employs TRBV30 and TRBJ1-5, with D uncertain. Looked up from germline, CDR1 is GTSNPN and CDR2 is SVGIG (reference sequence). The CDR3 is 14 residues long. Deletions cut 0 bases from V and 0 bases from J, with 6 bases between. The CDR3 region has the DNA TGTGCCTGGAGTGTCGTGGATAGCAATCAGCCCCAGCATTTT. Translated: CAWSVVDSNQPQHF.

V usage is TRBV6-5 and J usage is TRBJ2-7, with 14 bases that match TRBD2. The CDR3 is 16 residues long. V lost 4 bases to trimming and J lost 4 bases; unmatched junction nucleotides: 6. Germline V gene lookup returns CDR1 MNHEY and CDR2 SVGAGI. The CDR3 spells CASSSRGTSGSYEQYF. The CDR3, as DNA: TGTGCCAGCAGTTCCAGAGGGACTAGCGGGAGTTACGAGCAGTACTTC.

The V call is TRBV5-1, the J call TRBJ2-1, with 10 bases lining up with TRBD2. In germline, CDR1 is SGHRS, CDR2 YFSETQ. J lost 7 bases, V lost 7 bases, and 5 bases had no gene match. The CDR3 consists of 13 residues. The CDR3 DNA reads TGCGCCAGCCGTGCTAGCGGGAGTAATGAGCAGTTCTTC. The encoded protein is CASRASGSNEQFF.

The chain links TRBV9 to TRBJ2-2, with 11 positions matching TRBD2. The CDR3 is 16 residues long. Unmatched junction bases numbered 9, after V lost 4 bases and J lost 7 bases. Germline assignment: CDR1 SGDLS and CDR2 YYNGEE. The CDR3 loop reads CASSPTSGSISGELFF. The CDR3, as DNA: TGTGCCAGCAGCCCAACTAGCGGGAGTATTAGCGGGGAGCTGTTTTTT.

The chain has TRBV30 and TRBJ1-1; possibly TRBD1 for D (6 bases). The germline V gene encodes CDR1 GTSNPN and CDR2 SVGIG (reference sequence). Trimming removed 1 base at V and 1 base at J, with 16 bases between. The CDR3 length is 16 residues. Written as DNA, the CDR3 is TGTGCCTGGAGTGGGGCATTCGGCAGGGGGAACACTGAAGCTTTCTTT. Translating gives CAWSGAFGRGNTEAFF. Together with reference TRBV30 and TRBJ1-1, the CDR3 gives the full variable domain: SQTIHQWPATLVQPVGSPLSLECTVEGTSNPNLYWYRQAAGRGLQLLFYSVGIGQISSEVPQNLSASRPQDRQFILSSKKLLLSDSGFYLCAWSGAFGRGNTEAFFGQGTRLTVV.

This chain joins TRBV4-2 and TRBJ1-5, with a possible D match to TRBD1 (5 bases). The V end was cut by 0 bases, the J end by 2 bases, with 14 bases between. The CDR3 runs 17 residues. CDR1 and CDR2 from the germline V gene are LGHNA and YNFKEQ. As DNA, the CDR3 is TGTGCCAGCAGCCAAGAGGTGGGGCATTTGGGCAATCAGCCCCAGCATTTT. Translation: CASSQEVGHLGNQPQHF.